The entry below describes one T cell receptor (beta chain). Which antigen it targets is not known. No much larger clone is present one base from it, and per-base qualities are unavailable. Healthy HIV-negative adults with no recently reported acute infections or vaccinations were included as donors. Every donor was a Caucasian adult living in Nashville, Tennessee, USA. Magnetic negative selection was used to enrich CD4+ T cells, after which naive cells were positively selected on CD45RA and the negative fraction became the memory subset. After blood collection by leukapheresis, PBMCs were isolated using Ficoll-Histopaque density gradient centrifugation and then cryopreserved in the vapor phase of liquid nitrogen. Purity and quantity of every magnetically sorted T cell population were checked by analytical flow cytometry. Genomic DNA was isolated from every sorted fraction and measured by UV absorbance on a Nanodrop 2000c.

TCR CDR3 regions were amplified from genomic DNA by multiplex PCR using the deep immunoSEQ assay. Extracted genomic DNA from each cell subset was distributed evenly across all wells of several immunoSEQ 96-well plates, and each plate was treated as a replicate. Each replicate PCR for sorted subsets received about 200 ng genomic DNA, equal to tens of thousands of T cell genomes. Purified libraries were quantified with a Qubit 3.0 fluorometer, sized on a Bioanalyzer 2100, and re-quantified with the KAPA Library Quantification kit. A separate single-read 150-cycle Illumina NextSeq 550 flow cell was used to sequence each immunoSEQ 96-well plate. In the paper's pipeline: Because the immunoSEQ output included only junctional sequences and no quality scores, the filtering could not be the same as the filtering used for full-length reads. To assign V/J genes and CDR3, sequences were annotated using PyIR, a Python wrapper for IgBLAST v1.9, with IMGT germline references. Reads were filtered out if the reads had weak V/J assignments (E-value above 1e-6), no CDR3, stop codons, out-of-frame junctions, or ambiguous translated residues. V3J clonotypes were defined as sequences sharing the same inferred V gene, J gene, and CDR3 amino acid sequence. The percentage overlap between two repertoires was calculated by dividing the number of shared unique clonotypes by the size of the smaller repertoire. Richness of each repertoire was evaluated using RTK rarefaction, the Chao1 estimator, and Recon v2.1 estimates of unobserved clonotypes. Generation probabilities for all TCRbeta clonotypes obtained by the gDNA method from four donors were computed using OLGA. Imported from immuneACCESS, the table was reduced by TCRdb to in-frame sequences with V and J called. These copies leave out some clones; in studies compared against another copy, an unresolved V gene accounts for under half, and the cause of the remainder is not known. V and J calls and clone size are copied from that table; D and trimming were computed from the DNA. Counted in this sample were 550,000 to 850,000 clones; over 60% of them appeared once. The leading ten clones occupy approximately 1.8% of the sample.

CDR1 and CDR2, per the germline V gene, are SGHDT and YYEEEE. Its CDR3 holds 14 amino acids, cysteine through phenylalanine. CDR3 DNA is the only sequence kept; it has 42 bases, read in frame from the first base. This sample stems from a study of shared clonotypes between healthy human individuals (TCRdb year 2020). With respect to the entire study: A few men and a couple of women, aged 18 to 49 years, made up the cohort. For each donor, CD4 naive and CD4 memory were each run on three plates, CD8 naive on two plates, and CD8 memory on one plate. The study deeply sequenced blood TCR repertoires of about five healthy adults to estimate repertoire size and the extent of clonotype sharing between individuals. To increase sequencing depth and limit assay-specific biases, TCR repertoire library preparation and sequencing were carried out by different laboratories using diverse techniques. Each donor's leukapheresis produced roughly between roughly 0.85 and 9.5 billion PBMCs.

Study-wide findings and limitations: Pairwise subsampling led to the expectation that sequencing depth would affect the degree of clonotype sharing among donors. When several donors were compared, the shared fraction of clonotypes was about 5% for naive CD4, 3.5% to 4% for naive CD8, 2% to 2.5% for memory CD4, and roughly 0.43% for memory CD8. Incomplete sequencing was indicated by rarefaction of sorted-subset datasets, despite the large sequencing depth. Naive subsets generally had larger estimated clonotype richness than memory subsets. Compared with non-shared clonotypes, the clonotypes found in all four sorted-subset donors had higher generation probabilities. The genetic and exposure-history diversity represented was limited by the small number of donors. Only blood was sampled, and tissue TCR repertoires likely differ from those in blood.

The chain is made from TRBV5-6 and TRBJ2-5; TRBD2 is a weak D gene call, 5 bases matching. The better agreement between TRBJ2-7 and the DNA end casts doubt on the J call. The sequencing sample was made of memory CD4+ T cells sorted from blood. The sample's cell subset or site, from its label and the paper: CD45RA-negative fraction. This TCR was recovered from a woman aged 25 to 45 in good health. The base sequence is TGTGCCAGCAGCTCGCTGGACTCCTCCTACGAGCAGTACTTC. Translated, it gives CASSSLDSSYEQYF.